This paragraph covers one T cell receptor beta chain sequence. Its antigen is still unknown. Germline V CDR1 and CDR2: SGHRS, YFSETQ. The CDR3 extends over 13 amino acids. The ends were cut back, 4 bases at V and 10 bases at J, with 17 bases in the middle. The sample belongs to a study of cytomegalovirus exposure and HLA in healthy donors. Findings and caveats of the study: It was confirmed in vitro that a few of the CMV-associated chains were specific for CMV antigens.

Produced via immunoSEQ multiplex PCR; TCRdb's table is partial and in-frame only. The data hold under 140,000 clones, with 70% to 90% observed a single time. The sequenced material came from PBMCs. The TCR comes from a woman in her 30s in good health and CMV-seropositive. The V gene is TRBV5-1, the J gene TRBJ1-1; weak D call: TRBD1 (5 bases). The CDR3 spells CASSIQGSSGAFF. The DNA for the CDR3 is TGCGCCAGCAGCATCCAGGGCTCCTCGGGAGCTTTCTTT.